The clone carrying this T cell receptor (beta chain) was found many times. The antigen is undetermined. Clinical symptoms, serum thyroxine and TRAb, thyroid ultrasound and orbital computed tomography were used for the diagnoses. These data originate in a study of T cells in Graves' hyperthyroidism and ophthalmopathy. Study-wide results and caveats: Before onset, ophthalmopathy was predicted by the model a median around 6 months earlier.

Using RNA transcripts as the source, TCR beta CDR3 regions were amplified. During a first-round RT-PCR of the TCR CDR3, the HTBI primer set was used. MiXCR was run by TCRdb on the multiplex PCR reads, yielding one entry per CDR3 protein. The sample includes fewer than 500,000 distinct CDR3 sequences, approximately 13% of them seen just once. Sample: blood. The TCR was taken from a man aged 30 to 45 with Graves' hyperthyroidism that later progressed to Graves' ophthalmopathy.

The CDR3 coding sequence is TGTGCCAGCAGTTGGACGCTTGCTAGCACAGATACGCAGTATTTT. It codes for CASSWTLASTDTQYF. The J gene is TRBJ2-3, the V gene TRBV12-3 or TRBV12-4; no firm D call. Between the trimmed V and J ends, which lost 4 bases and 0 bases, there was a span of 11 bases. The CDR3 length is 15 residues.